The 28 T cell receptor beta chains reported below all come from one sample, sequenced in a study of blood T cell repertoires in COVID-19. Sequencing used immunoSEQ multiplex PCR; TCRdb keeps in-frame clones, though not all of them. Of 200,000 or so clones in the sample, around nine tenths were seen once. Sequenced input: PBMCs or T cells enriched from blood (not recorded which). The receptors stem from a woman aged 25 to 39 who had been exposed to COVID-19.

The rearrangement joins TRBV2 to TRBJ2-3, with a weak D call TRBD2 (7 bases). CDR1 is SNHLY and CDR2 is FYNNEI in the germline V gene. Trimming removed 3 bases from V and 0 bases from J, with 10 bases in between. This CDR3 is built from 15 residues. CDR3 amino acids: CASSERGLSTDTQYF. CDR3 coding DNA: TGTGCCAGCAGTGAGCGGGGGCTTAGCACAGATACGCAGTATTTT.

This clone was seen only once. The rearrangement links TRBV27 to TRBJ1-1, with D possibly matching TRBD1 (5 bases). V lost 6 bases and J 5 bases, leaving 10 bases between the germline ends. The V gene's germline CDR1 is MNHEY and CDR2 SMNVEV (reference sequence). The CDR3 consists of 12 residues. CDR3 coding DNA: TGTGCCAGCAGGTCAAGGGGTACTGAAGCTTTCTTT. The encoded protein is CASRSRGTEAFF.

The chain recombines TRBV5-1 with TRBJ1-2, with D tentatively TRBD1 (5 bases). This CDR3 has 14 amino acids. V lost 2 bases to trimming and J lost 6 bases, with 14 bases between them. CDR1 is SGHRS and CDR2 is YFSETQ in the germline V gene. The CDR3 reads CASSLVYQGHGYTF. The DNA for the CDR3 is TGCGCCAGCAGCTTAGTGTATCAGGGTCATGGCTACACCTTC.

The J gene is TRBJ2-1, the V gene TRBV5-1; 8 nucleotides line up with TRBD2. This CDR3 is 15 amino acids long. Losses at the gene ends were 4 bases for V and 4 bases for J; bases not matched to a gene: 7. Germline assignment: CDR1 SGHRS and CDR2 YFSETQ. CDR3 in amino acids: CASSPTSGGYNEQFF. The CDR3 DNA reads as TGCGCCAGCAGCCCTACTAGCGGAGGTTACAATGAGCAGTTCTTC.

This clone was picked up a small number of times. The chain links TRBV6-5 to TRBJ1-6; possible D gene TRBD1, 6 bases. The CDR3 has 13 amino acids. Germline V CDR1 and CDR2: MNHEY, SVGAGI. The V and J ends lost 5 bases and 7 bases respectively, with 9 bases between them. The CDR3 reads CASSRGGNSPLHF. The CDR3 coding sequence is TGTGCCAGCAGTAGGGGGGGCAATTCACCCCTCCACTTT.

This clone was detected once. This chain joins TRBV4-1 and TRBJ2-5; no definite D call. CDR1 is MGHRA, CDR2 YSYEKL, per germline. CDR3 length: 13 residues. V lost 1 base, J lost 5 bases, and 8 bases lay in between. The CDR3: CASSQGIRETQYF. In DNA form, the CDR3 reads TGCGCCAGCAGCCAAGGAATCCGGGAGACCCAGTACTTC.

The chain couples TRBV30 to TRBJ1-1; TRBD1 is a possible D gene (6 bases). CDR3 length: 12 amino acids. The germline V gene has CDR1 GTSNPN and CDR2 SVGIG (reference sequence). Here the CDR3 DNA reads TGTGCATCTACCAGGGGCGACACTGAAGCTTTCTTT. Translation gives CASTRGDTEAFF. The full variable domain, completed using reference TRBV30 and TRBJ1-1, is SQTIHQWPATLVQPVGSPLSLECTVEGTSNPNLYWYRQAAGRGLQLLFYSVGIGQISSEVPQNLSASRPQDRQFILSSKKLLLSDSGFYLCASTRGDTEAFFGQGTRLTVV.

V is TRBV7-3 and J is TRBJ1-1; no clear D gene. Per germline, CDR1 SGHTA and CDR2 FQGTGA. The CDR3 consists of 13 residues. V was pared by 5 bases and J by 2 bases, with 9 bases between. CDR3 protein: CASSMYSNTEAFF. The CDR3 region has the DNA TGTGCCAGCAGCATGTACAGTAACACTGAAGCTTTCTTT.

The chain recombines TRBV2 with TRBJ1-2, with D possibly being TRBD1 (5 bases). Looked up from germline, CDR1 is SNHLY and CDR2 is FYNNEI. This CDR3 is built from 15 residues. V dropped 7 bases and J dropped 4 bases, with 19 bases sitting between them. DNA for the CDR3: TGTGCCAGCACCGAAGGAGGGGCGCAGGGCTATGGCTACACCTTC. This gives the protein CASTEGGAQGYGYTF.

The rearrangement uses TRBV24-1 and TRBJ1-5; D may be TRBD1 (6 bases). V was pared by 3 bases and J by 1 base, with 6 bases between. This CDR3 is 14 amino acids long. Germline V gives CDR1 KGHDR, CDR2 SFDVKD. CDR3 sequence (DNA): TGTGCCACCAGTGATGGACAGAGCAATCAGCCCCAGCATTTT. It encodes CATSDGQSNQPQHF.

The chain employs TRBV6-5 and TRBJ1-5; D gene uncertain. The CDR3 sequence is 15 residues long. The V end lost 7 bases, the J end lost 2 bases, and 15 bases lay between the germline ends. Germline V gene lookup returns CDR1 MNHEY and CDR2 SVGAGI. The CDR3 bases are TGTGCCAGCACCTCTCTTAGACGGGGCAATCAGCCCCAGCATTTT. It is translated as CASTSLRRGNQPQHF.

As DNA, the CDR3 is TGCGCCAGCAGCCCCTACCGACTAGCTTCGAACACCGGGGAGCTGTTTTTT. The encoded protein is CASSPYRLASNTGELFF. The chain links TRBV5-1 to TRBJ2-2; TRBD2 matches at 7 bases. This CDR3 has 17 amino acids. V was clipped by 4 bases and J by 0 bases; unmatched bases: 9. Germline values: CDR1 SGHRS, CDR2 YFSETQ. Variable domain in full (rest from reference TRBV5-1 and TRBJ2-2): KAGVTQTPRYLIKTRGQQVTLSCSPISGHRSVSWYQQTPGQGLQFLFEYFSETQRNKGNFPGRFSGRQFSNSRSEMNVSTLELGDSALYLCASSPYRLASNTGELFFGEGSRLTVL.

V usage is TRBV19 and J usage is TRBJ2-7; a weak D match, TRBD1 (6 bases). Looked up from germline, CDR1 is LNHDA and CDR2 is SQIVND (reference sequence). V was trimmed by 4 bases and J by 0 bases, leaving 10 bases between them. The CDR3 covers 14 residues. The CDR3 region is CASSRADSSYEQYF. The CDR3 DNA sequence: TGTGCCAGTAGTAGGGCGGACAGCTCCTACGAGCAGTACTTC.

V is TRBV7-9 and J is TRBJ1-2; 10 bases map to TRBD1. The CDR3 is made up of 17 amino acids. After removal of 6 bases from V and 3 bases from J, the junction contained 13 bases not matched to a gene. The germline gives CDR1 SEHNR, CDR2 FQNEAQ (reference sequence). CDR3 sequence: CASSQSHPGQGDYGYTF. In nucleotides, the CDR3 is TGTGCCAGCAGTCAATCCCACCCAGGACAGGGGGACTATGGCTACACCTTC.

As DNA, the CDR3 is TGCGCCAGTCGCCTTATGGGGAGCTCCTACAATGAGCAGTTCTTC. Residues: CASRLMGSSYNEQFF. The V call is TRBV5-1, the J call TRBJ2-1; D is perhaps TRBD2 (5 bases). The CDR3 covers 15 residues. Between the trimmed V and J ends, which lost 8 bases and 0 bases, there was a span of 15 bases. The germline V gene encodes CDR1 SGHRS and CDR2 YFSETQ. The complete variable domain, with remaining parts taken from reference TRBV5-1 and TRBJ2-1, reads KAGVTQTPRYLIKTRGQQVTLSCSPISGHRSVSWYQQTPGQGLQFLFEYFSETQRNKGNFPGRFSGRQFSNSRSEMNVSTLELGDSALYLCASRLMGSSYNEQFFGPGTRLTVL.

V is TRBV11-3 and J is TRBJ2-1, with D unclear. V shed 3 bases and J shed 7 bases, with 10 bases lying between them. Germline assignment: CDR1 SGHNT and CDR2 YENEEA. The CDR3 is 13 amino acids. CDR3 sequence reads: CASSFGPGNEQFF. DNA for the CDR3: TGTGCCAGCAGCTTTGGGCCCGGTAATGAGCAGTTCTTC.

This sequence joins TRBV18 and TRBJ2-2, with TRBD2 matching over 9 bases. The CDR3 has 16 residues. From germline, CDR1 is KGHSH and CDR2 LQKENI. J lost 6 bases, V lost 0 bases, and 5 bases had no gene match. The DNA for the CDR3 is TGTGCCAGCTCACCACCGAAAGCGGGAGGTTCCGGGGAGCTGTTTTTT. Translated, it gives CASSPPKAGGSGELFF.

The J gene is TRBJ2-7, the V gene TRBV2, with TRBD2 identical over 8 bases. The CDR3 is made up of 14 amino acids. Germline V gene data show CDR1 as SNHLY and CDR2 as FYNNEI. The V segment lost 7 bases and the J segment 2 bases; nucleotides outside the gene matches: 7. CDR3: CASNPGGLAYEQYF. CDR3 bases: TGTGCCAGCAATCCGGGGGGGTTAGCCTACGAGCAGTACTTC. The variable domain in full, with the rest retrieved from reference TRBV2 and TRBJ2-7, is EPEVTQTPSHQVTQMGQEVILRCVPISNHLYFYWYRQILGQKVEFLVSFYNNEISEKSEIFDDQFSVERPDGSNFTLKIRSTKLEDSAMYFCASNPGGLAYEQYFGPGTRLTVT.

V usage is TRBV3-1 (or the pseudogene TRBV3-2) and J usage is TRBJ2-1; 14 bases are shared with TRBD2. Germline V gene sequence: CDR1 LGHDT, CDR2 YNNKEL (reference sequence). V lost 1 base and J lost 7; bases outside the gene matches: 3. This CDR3 is 16 amino acids long. The CDR3 loop reads CASSQGTSGRLNEQFF. For the CDR3, the DNA is TGTGCCAGCAGCCAAGGGACTAGCGGGAGGCTAAATGAGCAGTTCTTC.

The genes are TRBV9 and TRBJ2-1, with D perhaps TRBD1 (6 bases). V dropped 0 bases and J dropped 2 bases, with 12 bases sitting between them. This CDR3 comprises 16 residues. Germline V CDR1 and CDR2: SGDLS, YYNGEE. The CDR3 loop is CASSVDWGLAYNEQFF. CDR3 bases: TGTGCCAGCAGCGTAGATTGGGGGCTAGCCTACAATGAGCAGTTCTTC.

This chain joins TRBV6-6 and TRBJ2-1; 8 bases align to TRBD2. The germline CDR1 and CDR2 sequences are MNHNY and SVGAGI (reference sequence). J lost 4 bases, V lost 9 bases, and 8 bases had no gene match. The CDR3 loop spans 14 amino acids. The CDR3 reads CASSGAGAYNEQFF. The CDR3 nucleotides are TGTGCCAGTTCAGGAGCGGGAGCTTACAATGAGCAGTTCTTC.

V gene TRBV23-1 combines with J gene TRBJ1-2, with TRBD1 as a possible D gene (6 bases). TRBV23-1 is designated an ORF whose function remains uncertain. Trimming cost V 4 bases and J 2 bases, with 17 bases left between them. The CDR3 length is 16 residues. CDR3 amino acids: CASSLTGTTSNYGYTF. The CDR3 DNA is TGCGCCAGCAGTCTAACAGGGACAACTTCGAACTATGGCTACACCTTC.

CDR3 coding DNA: TGCGCCAGCAGCCCTGGACAGTCGAACACTGAAGCTTTCTTT. Protein sequence: CASSPGQSNTEAFF. This rearrangement joins TRBV5-1 to TRBJ1-1, with D possibly matching TRBD1 (6 bases). V was shortened by 4 bases and J by 1 base, with 11 bases between the two germline ends. CDR3 length: 14 residues. The germline gives CDR1 SGHRS, CDR2 YFSETQ.

The chain links TRBV5-1 to TRBJ1-2, with D unresolved. V gave up 5 bases and J gave up 6 bases, with 11 bases separating them. Germline CDR1 is SGHRS and CDR2 is YFSETQ. This CDR3 comprises 12 residues. As DNA, the CDR3 is TGCGCCAGCAGTTTTTCGTTCGATGGCTACACCTTC. This gives the protein CASSFSFDGYTF.

The chain recombines TRBV28 with TRBJ1-1, with 8 bases that match TRBD1. Per the germline V gene, CDR1 is MDHEN and CDR2 is SYDVKM. J lost 3 bases, V lost 4 bases, and 7 bases had no gene match. The CDR3 consists of 15 residues. The CDR3 DNA follows: TGTGCCAGCAGTTCAAACAGGGGGGGGGACACTGAAGCTTTCTTT. It codes for CASSSNRGGDTEAFF.

The V and J genes are TRBV19 and TRBJ1-1; D is perhaps TRBD1 (6 bases). Deletions cut 3 bases from V and 6 bases from J, with 14 bases between. The CDR3 length is 14 residues. Germline V gene lookup returns CDR1 LNHDA and CDR2 SQIVND (reference sequence). The CDR3 protein is CASSIRGGQAEAFF. DNA of the CDR3: TGTGCCAGTAGTATTCGCGGGGGACAAGCTGAAGCTTTCTTT.

In regard to this clone: Other DNA sequences from this sample encode an identical CDR3 as well. The gene calls are TRBV5-1 and TRBJ2-5; 11 nucleotides line up with TRBD2. The CDR3 totals 14 residues. Germline V gene sequence: CDR1 SGHRS, CDR2 YFSETQ. V dropped 4 bases and J dropped 3; count of bases not matched to a gene: 2. CDR3 sequence reads: CASSLTSGKETQYF. The CDR3 nucleotides read TGCGCCAGCAGCCTGACTAGCGGGAAAGAGACCCAGTACTTC.

The chain combines TRBV7-9 with TRBJ1-2; a weak D match, TRBD1 (6 bases). The length of the CDR3 is 14 residues. The V gene lost 5 bases and the J gene lost 0 bases, with 10 bases spanning the gap. CDR1 SEHNR and CDR2 FQNEAQ come from the germline V gene (reference sequence). CDR3 nucleotide sequence: TGTGCCAGCAGCACCCGGACAGCTAACTATGGCTACACCTTC. It specifies CASSTRTANYGYTF.